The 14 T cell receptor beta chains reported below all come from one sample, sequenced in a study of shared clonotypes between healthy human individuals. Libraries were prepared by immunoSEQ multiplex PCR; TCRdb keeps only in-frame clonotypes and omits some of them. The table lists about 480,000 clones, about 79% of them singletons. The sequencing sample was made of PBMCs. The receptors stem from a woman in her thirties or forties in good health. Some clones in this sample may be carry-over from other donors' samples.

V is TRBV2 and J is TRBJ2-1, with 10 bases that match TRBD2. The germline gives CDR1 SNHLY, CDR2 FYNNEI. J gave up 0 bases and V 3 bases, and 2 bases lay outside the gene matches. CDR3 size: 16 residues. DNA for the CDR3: TGTGCCAGCAGTGACGCTAGCGGGGGCTCCTACAATGAGCAGTTCTTC. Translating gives CASSDASGGSYNEQFF.

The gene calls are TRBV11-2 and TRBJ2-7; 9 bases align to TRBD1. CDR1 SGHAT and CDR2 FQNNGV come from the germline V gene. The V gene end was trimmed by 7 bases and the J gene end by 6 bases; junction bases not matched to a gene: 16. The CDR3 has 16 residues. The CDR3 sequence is CASTALGDRERSEQYF. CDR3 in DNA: TGTGCCAGCACCGCCCTCGGGGACAGGGAAAGGAGCGAGCAGTACTTC. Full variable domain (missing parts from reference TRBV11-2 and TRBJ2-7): EAGVAQSPRYKIIEKRQSVAFWCNPISGHATLYWYQQILGQGPKLLIQFQNNGVVDDSQLPKDRFSAERLKGVDSTLKIQPAKLEDSAVYLCASTALGDRERSEQYFGPGTRLTVT.

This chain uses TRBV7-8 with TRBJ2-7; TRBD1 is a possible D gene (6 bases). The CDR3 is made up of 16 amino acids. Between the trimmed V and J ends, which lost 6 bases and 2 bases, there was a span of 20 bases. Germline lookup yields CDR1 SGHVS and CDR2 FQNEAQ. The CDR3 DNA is TGTGCCAGCAGTAAATTAAGGGGACAACCAGCCTACGAGCAGTACTTC. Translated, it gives CASSKLRGQPAYEQYF.

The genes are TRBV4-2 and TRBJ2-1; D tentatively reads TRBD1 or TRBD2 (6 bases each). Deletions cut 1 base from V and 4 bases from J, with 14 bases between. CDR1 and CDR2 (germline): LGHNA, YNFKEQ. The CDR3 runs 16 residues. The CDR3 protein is CASSQVGGGAYNEQFF. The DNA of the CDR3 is TGTGCCAGCAGCCAAGTCGGAGGGGGTGCTTACAATGAGCAGTTCTTC.

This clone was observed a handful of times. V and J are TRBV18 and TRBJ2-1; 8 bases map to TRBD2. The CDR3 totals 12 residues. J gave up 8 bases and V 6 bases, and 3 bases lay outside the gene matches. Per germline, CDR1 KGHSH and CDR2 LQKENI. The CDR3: CASSPGGYEQFF. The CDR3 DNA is TGTGCCAGCTCCCCGGGAGGGTATGAGCAGTTCTTC.

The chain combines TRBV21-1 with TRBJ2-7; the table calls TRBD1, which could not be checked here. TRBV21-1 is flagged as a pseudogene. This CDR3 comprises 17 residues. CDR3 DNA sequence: TGTGCCAGCAGCAACTCAGAAACACCCGCAGACTCCTACGAGCAGTACTTC. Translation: CASSNSETPADSYEQYF.

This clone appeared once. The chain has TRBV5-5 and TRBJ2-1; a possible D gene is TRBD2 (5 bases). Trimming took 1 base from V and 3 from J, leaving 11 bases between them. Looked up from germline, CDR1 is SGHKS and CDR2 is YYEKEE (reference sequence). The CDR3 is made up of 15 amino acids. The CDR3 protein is CASSLTPGYYNEQFF. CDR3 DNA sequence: TGTGCCAGCAGCTTGACTCCGGGATACTACAATGAGCAGTTCTTC.

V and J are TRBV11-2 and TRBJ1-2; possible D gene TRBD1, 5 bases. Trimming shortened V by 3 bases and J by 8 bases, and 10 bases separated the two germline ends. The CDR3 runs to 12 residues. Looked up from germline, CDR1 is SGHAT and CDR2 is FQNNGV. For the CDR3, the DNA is TGTGCCAGCAGCTTTCCAGGGAGAGGCTACACCTTC. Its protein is CASSFPGRGYTF.

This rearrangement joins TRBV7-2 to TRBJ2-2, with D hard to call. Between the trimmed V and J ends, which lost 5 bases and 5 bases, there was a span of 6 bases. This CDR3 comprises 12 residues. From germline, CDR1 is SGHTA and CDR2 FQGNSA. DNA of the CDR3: TGTGCCAGCAGCAAAGGGACCGGGGAGCTGTTTTTT. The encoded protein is CASSKGTGELFF. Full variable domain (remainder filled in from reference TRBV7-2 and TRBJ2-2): GAGVSQSPSNKVTEKGKDVELRCDPISGHTALYWYRQSLGQGLEFLIYFQGNSAPDKSGLPSDRFSAERTGGSVSTLTIQRTQQEDSAVYLCASSKGTGELFFGEGSRLTVL.

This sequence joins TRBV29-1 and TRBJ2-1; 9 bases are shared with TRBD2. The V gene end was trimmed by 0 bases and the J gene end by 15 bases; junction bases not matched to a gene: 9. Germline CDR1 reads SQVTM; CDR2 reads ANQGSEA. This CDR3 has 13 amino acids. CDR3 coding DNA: TGCAGCGTTGAAGATGTTGGCAGCGGGAGGTCGTTCTTC. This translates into CSVEDVGSGRSFF.

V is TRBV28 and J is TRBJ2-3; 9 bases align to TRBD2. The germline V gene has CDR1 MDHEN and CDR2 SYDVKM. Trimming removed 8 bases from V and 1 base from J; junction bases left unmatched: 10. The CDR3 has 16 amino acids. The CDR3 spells CASWGYLAGGTDTQYF. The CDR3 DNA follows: TGTGCCAGCTGGGGTTACTTAGCGGGAGGCACAGATACGCAGTATTTT.

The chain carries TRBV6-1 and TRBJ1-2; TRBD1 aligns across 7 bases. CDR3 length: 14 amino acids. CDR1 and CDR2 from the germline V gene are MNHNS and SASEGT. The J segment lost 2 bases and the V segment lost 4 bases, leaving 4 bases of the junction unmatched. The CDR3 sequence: CASSGQGRNYGYTF. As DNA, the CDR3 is TGTGCCAGCAGTGGACAGGGTCGAAACTATGGCTACACCTTC.

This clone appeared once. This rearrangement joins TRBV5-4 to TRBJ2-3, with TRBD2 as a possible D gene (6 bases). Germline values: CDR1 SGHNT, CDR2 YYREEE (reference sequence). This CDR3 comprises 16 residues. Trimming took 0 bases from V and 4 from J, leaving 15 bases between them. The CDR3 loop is CASSLGGGIVSDTQYF. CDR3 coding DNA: TGTGCCAGCAGCTTGGGCGGCGGGATAGTATCAGATACGCAGTATTTT. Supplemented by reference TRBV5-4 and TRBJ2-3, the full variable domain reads ETGVTQSPTHLIKTRGQQVTLRCSSQSGHNTVSWYQQALGQGPQFIFQYYREEENGRGNFPPRFSGLQFPNYSSELNVNALELDDSALYLCASSLGGGIVSDTQYFGPGTRLTVL.

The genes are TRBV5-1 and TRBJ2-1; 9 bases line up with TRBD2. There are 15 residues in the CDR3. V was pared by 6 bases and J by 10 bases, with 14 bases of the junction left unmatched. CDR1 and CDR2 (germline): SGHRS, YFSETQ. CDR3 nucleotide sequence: TGCGCCAGCACCCCCGGACTAGCGCAAGGAAGGGAGCAGTTCTTC. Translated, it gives CASTPGLAQGREQFF.